The following is a T cell receptor beta chain sequence with its context. The antigen this receptor binds is unknown. No base qualities exist here, and no much larger clone lies one base off it. The sample belongs to a study of OX40 agonist ivuxolimab in advanced cancers. Regarding the complete study: Ivuxolimab, which targeted the costimulatory receptor OX40 (CD134), was an agonistic, fully human IgG2 monoclonal antibody. Intravenous ivuxolimab was administered to patients every 2 weeks at six dose levels: 0.01, 0.1, 0.3, 1.5, 3 and 10 mg/kg. Of the 50 to 55 patients in dose escalation, about 20 had hepatocellular carcinoma, some 15 had melanoma, 9 had renal cell carcinoma and 9 had head and neck cancer. In the dose-escalation cohort, around 80% of patients were male, and the mean age was around 65 years with a range of roughly 20 to 79. Prior anti-PD-1, anti-PD-L1 or anti-CTLA-4 therapy was permitted, and checkpoint inhibitors had been received by 30% to 40% of dose-escalation patients. Partial responses were achieved by three dose-escalation patients, of whom one had hepatocellular carcinoma and two had cutaneous melanoma. Peripheral TCRbeta sequencing was intended to test whether TCR sequence diversity was altered and clonal T-cell expansion was caused by ivuxolimab. The paper covers the monotherapy dose-escalation part of the phase I ivuxolimab trial, which included N of about 50 patients. The research as a whole found: Which antigens the clonally expanded peripheral T cells were specific for was not determined. After ivuxolimab, more expanded clones were found on average in CD8+ T cells than in CD4+ T cells. At doses of 0.1 to 3.0 mg/kg, clonal expansion of both CD4+ and CD8+ T cells in blood was seen between baseline and week 6. Low levels of normalized T-cell clonal expansion were also seen in some patients who did not respond. In the 0.1-3.0 mg/kg groups, partial responders were among the patients with the lowest normalized peripheral clonal expansion, particularly in CD8+ T cells.

The trial excluded patients who had a history of autoimmune disease or who were on systemic immunosuppression. Peripheral blood for TCR sequencing was collected from all dose cohorts at baseline, on cycle 4 day 1, and on cycle 7 day 1. Samples were obtained from an open-label, multicenter, first-in-human phase I dose-escalation trial of ivuxolimab. Adults with locally advanced or metastatic head and neck squamous cell, hepatocellular, melanoma or renal cell carcinoma were enrolled in the trial. Before TCR sequencing, CD4+ T cells and CD8+ T cells were sorted from peripheral blood as separate populations. For sequencing of the TCRbeta CDR3 region, genomic DNA was extracted from the sorted cells. The immunoSEQ Assay was used to sequence the TCRbeta CDR3 regions. TCRdb mirrors the immuneACCESS table, restricted to in-frame sequences. Some clones are absent from its copies; in checked studies, under half trace to an unresolved V gene, and the reason for the others is unknown. This sample holds tens of thousands of clones; 82% were observed only once. Roughly 1.6% of the sample belongs to the ten largest clones.

From cysteine to phenylalanine, the CDR3 is 17 amino acids long. Just CDR3 DNA is preserved here, 51 bases in frame from base 1. The germline V gene yields SGHDN for CDR1 and FVKESK for CDR2. Deletion took 4 bases off V and 0 bases off J, with a span of 16 bases between the germline ends. The source is an adult with an advanced solid tumor such as melanoma, head and neck, liver or kidney cancer. This specimen was CD4+ or CD8+ T cells sorted from blood, taken in a trial of the OX40 agonist ivuxolimab. This chain joins TRBV14 to TRBJ1-3; no D gene is confidently identified. The CDR3 loop reads CASSPLGQTYSGNTIYF. Here is the DNA: TGTGCCAGCAGCCCTCTTGGGCAGACGTACTCTGGAAACACCATATATTTT.